The rows below give T cell receptor beta chains drawn from one sample of a study of cytomegalovirus exposure and HLA in healthy donors. Method: immunoSEQ multiplex PCR; TCRdb's copy keeps in-frame clones and lacks some. Seen here are more than 90,000 clones, around 80% observed once, and the top ten hold 0.6% to 0.95%. The specimen sequenced was PBMCs. Receptors originate from a woman in her sixties in good health and CMV-seronegative. CDR3s include the opening cysteine and the closing phenylalanine or tryptophan. The order of the fields is V gene, J gene, CDR3 protein.

TRBV28	TRBJ2-6	CASSNGGPSGANVLTF
TRBV6-5	TRBJ2-2	CASRRGTGELFF
TRBV6-5	TRBJ2-2	CASSSQGARGGELFF
TRBV6-5	TRBJ1-2	CASRPTGGYYGYTF
TRBV6-6	TRBJ2-7	CASSRGLRYEQYF
TRBV4-3	TRBJ1-2	CASSQDRMSSRGYTF
TRBV10-2	TRBJ2-7	CASSENRGQYF
TRBV5-4	TRBJ1-2	CASSSVMTGRSGYTF
TRBV7-2	TRBJ2-1	CASSGGGGVNEQFF
TRBV5-1	TRBJ2-7	CASSLNLGRDAYEQYF